The 6 T cell receptor beta chains below all came from one sample that was sequenced in a study of cytomegalovirus exposure and HLA in healthy donors. The PCR had 60 Vbeta and 13 Jbeta primers. Clones were read by immunoSEQ multiplex PCR, and TCRdb kept only the in-frame ones, dropping some. Of 65,000 to 85,000 clones listed, around 85% are singletons. Sequencing was done on a sample of PBMCs. These receptors came from a woman in her fifties or sixties in good health and CMV-seronegative.

The chain joins TRBV6-5 to TRBJ2-7, with 8 bases aligning to TRBD2. Per germline, CDR1 MNHEY and CDR2 SVGAGI. The V gene end was trimmed by 3 bases and the J gene end by 5 bases; junction bases not matched to a gene: 6. This CDR3 contains 14 residues. CDR3 in DNA: TGTGCCAGCAGTTATAGCGGGAACTGGGACGAGCAGTACTTC. Amino acids: CASSYSGNWDEQYF.

The J gene is TRBJ2-5, the V gene TRBV7-2; a weak D match, TRBD1 (6 bases). In germline, CDR1 is SGHTA, CDR2 FQGNSA. V was trimmed by 5 bases and J by 1 base, leaving 14 bases between them. CDR3 size: 15 residues. The CDR3 loop reads CASSRIQGTQETQYF. CDR3 nucleotides: TGTGCCAGCAGCCGTATCCAGGGGACCCAAGAGACCCAGTACTTC.

This chain joins TRBV7-9 and TRBJ1-2; weak D call: TRBD1 (6 bases). Germline V gene lookup returns CDR1 SEHNR and CDR2 FQNEAQ (reference sequence). Trimming removed 1 base at V and 3 bases at J, with 9 bases between. This CDR3 is 14 amino acids long. Here the CDR3 DNA reads TGTGCCAGCAGCTTAGTTCCAGGGGACTATGGCTACACCTTC. Translated, it gives CASSLVPGDYGYTF.

V gene TRBV7-8 combines with J gene TRBJ1-1, with 7 bases that match TRBD1. CDR3 length equals 13 residues. The germline V gene has CDR1 SGHVS and CDR2 FQNEAQ. The trim removed 2 bases at V and 5 bases at J, leaving 2 bases unmatched. The CDR3 nucleotides read TGTGCCAGCAGCTTAATGGGACAGACTGAAGCTTTCTTT. Its translation is CASSLMGQTEAFF.

The chain has TRBV2 and TRBJ1-5; perhaps TRBD1 as D (5 bases). Germline CDR1 reads SNHLY; CDR2 reads FYNNEI. This CDR3 region has 17 residues. Between the trimmed V and J ends, which lost 7 bases and 0 bases, there was a span of 19 bases. This CDR3 reads CASIGPPGVGSNQPQHF. The DNA of the CDR3 is TGTGCCAGCATCGGGCCCCCGGGGGTTGGTAGCAATCAGCCCCAGCATTTT.

Worth noting for this clone: Within the sample, other DNA sequences also encode this same CDR3. The genes are TRBV30 and TRBJ1-6; perhaps TRBD1 as D (5 bases). The CDR3 consists of 15 residues. CDR1 and CDR2 (germline): GTSNPN, SVGIG (reference sequence). V gave up 0 bases and J gave up 0 bases, with 6 bases separating them. The CDR3 DNA is TGTGCCTGGAGTGTAGGGGTCTCCTATAATTCACCCCTCCACTTT. Amino acid sequence: CAWSVGVSYNSPLHF.